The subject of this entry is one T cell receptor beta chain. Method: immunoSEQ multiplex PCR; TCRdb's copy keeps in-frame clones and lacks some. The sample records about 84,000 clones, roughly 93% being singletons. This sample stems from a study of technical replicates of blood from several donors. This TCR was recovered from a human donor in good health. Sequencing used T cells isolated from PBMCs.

DNA of the CDR3: TGTGCCAGCAGTGTAGGGGCGGGAGGGCTAAATACGCAGTATTTT. This encodes CASSVGAGGLNTQYF. The rearrangement links TRBV27 to TRBJ2-3, with TRBD2 identical over 9 bases. The junction had 10 bases not matched to a gene; V was cut back by 5 bases and J by 7 bases. CDR1 and CDR2 (germline): MNHEY, SMNVEV (reference sequence). CDR3 length: 15 amino acids.